The 3 T cell receptor beta chains below come from one sample, sequenced in a study of cytomegalovirus exposure and HLA in healthy donors. TCRdb keeps only in-frame clones here, not all; method: immunoSEQ multiplex PCR. Among over 100,000 clones listed, roughly nine tenths were seen once. The material sequenced was PBMCs. The receptors here all came from a woman between 18 and 30 years old in good health and CMV-seronegative.

The chain joins TRBV19 to TRBJ1-5; tentative D call: TRBD1 (5 bases). Germline CDR1 is LNHDA and CDR2 is SQIVND (reference sequence). This CDR3 contains 13 residues. Trimming left V 5 bases short and J 4 bases short, with 9 bases between. CDR3 nucleotide sequence: TGTGCCAGTAGTGACAGCGATAATCAGCCCCAGCATTTT. Its protein is CASSDSDNQPQHF.

CDR3 nucleotide sequence: TGTGCCAGCAGACAGGGGGATAATGAAAAACTGTTTTTT. Residues: CASRQGDNEKLFF. This chain connects TRBV7-9 to TRBJ1-4; 8 nucleotides align to TRBD1. Germline CDR1 reads SEHNR; CDR2 reads FQNEAQ (reference sequence). CDR3 length: 13 residues. J was trimmed by 4 bases and V by 6 bases; bases with no gene match: 1.

J is TRBJ2-5 and V is TRBV5-6; D may be TRBD1 (5 bases). V lost 0 bases to trimming and J lost 5 bases, with 11 bases between them. The germline CDR1 and CDR2 sequences are SGHDT and YYEEEE. This CDR3 is built from 14 residues. The CDR3 here is CASSLARGRETQYF. The CDR3 nucleotides read TGTGCCAGCAGCTTGGCTAGGGGAAGGGAGACCCAGTACTTC.